This TCR beta chain was found in a study of a mutant IDH1 vaccine in newly diagnosed glioma. In the study overall: Antecedent treatment encompassed radiotherapy, temozolomide, or their combination; the majority received both.

Clones were sequenced by immunoSEQ multiplex PCR, and TCRdb holds only the in-frame ones, with some missing. The sample has about 94,000 clones, under 90% seen once; the top ten hold 0.75% to 0.95%. Time point of the sample: week 47, end of study. Doses of 300 ug of mutant IDH1 20-mer peptide were given with topical imiquimod. Donors had new IDH1-mutant astrocytomas of WHO grade 3 or 4 (ATRX-lost). Regarding this clone: Its target is unknown.

This TCR was recovered from a woman between 45 and 65 years old with glioma. The sequencing used PBMCs, collected from a glioma patient whose treatment included an IDH1 peptide vaccine.

The CDR3 nucleotides read TGTGCCAGCAGTTATACCAGGGGGGAGACCCAGTACTTC. Protein product: CASSYTRGETQYF. The chain links TRBV6-5 to TRBJ2-5, with 7 bases aligning to TRBD1. Looked up from germline, CDR1 is MNHEY and CDR2 is SVGAGI. Trimming took 3 bases from V and 5 from J; bases not matched to a gene: 3. The CDR3 is 13 residues long.